This T cell receptor (beta chain) was observed in a study of blood T cell repertoires in COVID-19. The overall study: Sample material is recorded as cDNA or gDNA derived from T cells, B-cell-depleted T cells, or PBMCs.

Here immunoSEQ multiplex PCR was the method, and the copy in TCRdb shows in-frame clones only, minus some. The top ten clones hold 5.5% to 7.5% of a sample with about 220,000 clones, over 80% of them seen once. Cohorts were assigned according to the clinical history that participants reported. The study counted Cohort 3 donors as recovered given two negative PCRs, clearance, or symptom resolution. Germline assignment: CDR1 SEHNR and CDR2 FQNEAQ (reference sequence). This CDR3 is built from 15 residues. V gave up 0 bases and J gave up 1 base, with 10 bases separating them. This TCR was sampled from a woman in her forties who had recovered from COVID-19. V is TRBV7-9 and J is TRBJ2-7; no reliable D call. Material: PBMCs or T cells enriched from blood (not recorded which). CDR3 DNA sequence: TGTGCCAGCAGCTTAGCGGGCGCAGATTCCTACGAGCAGTACTTC. As protein: CASSLAGADSYEQYF.